Below, 7 T cell receptor beta chains from the same sample are listed, as sequenced in a study of T cells in Graves' hyperthyroidism and ophthalmopathy. TCR beta CDR3 sequences were amplified from RNA transcripts. Researchers ran a first-round RT-PCR on the TCR CDR3 using the HTBI primer set. TCRdb independently ran MiXCR on the multiplex PCR reads; one entry per CDR3 protein. The data show about 360,000 distinct CDR3 sequences, with more than 20% seen just once and less than 75% held by the top ten. Sequenced: blood. Receptor source: a man aged 50-59 years with Graves' hyperthyroidism.

A word on this clonotype: A much bigger clone sits one base away, suggesting this may be a read error. The chain couples TRBV7-9 to TRBJ2-3; the match to TRBD2 covers 7 bases. From germline, CDR1 is SEHNR and CDR2 FQNEAQ (reference sequence). V dropped 4 bases and J dropped 0; count of bases not matched to a gene: 7. The CDR3 is made up of 16 amino acids. CDR3 in DNA: TGTGCCAGCAGCTCGGACGGGGGGATGAGCACAGATACGCAGTATTTT. Protein product: CASSSDGGMSTDTQYF. Drawing the rest from reference TRBV7-9 and TRBJ2-3, the complete variable domain is DTGVSQNPRHKITKRGQNVTFRCDPISEHNRLYWYRQTLGQGPEFLTYFQNEAQLEKSRLLSDRFSAERPKGSFSTLEIQRTEQGDSAMYLCASSSDGGMSTDTQYFGPGTRLTVL.

This clonotype has a count of ten or more. The chain carries TRBV5-1 and TRBJ2-1, with 9 bases identical to TRBD2. Looked up from germline, CDR1 is SGHRS and CDR2 is YFSETQ. CDR3 size: 15 residues. The J segment lost 2 bases and the V segment lost 1 base, leaving 1 base of the junction unmatched. CDR3 protein: CASSLIAGAYNEQFF. The CDR3 bases are TGCGCCAGCAGCTTGATAGCGGGAGCCTACAATGAGCAGTTCTTC. Filled out from reference TRBV5-1 and TRBJ2-1, the complete variable domain reads KAGVTQTPRYLIKTRGQQVTLSCSPISGHRSVSWYQQTPGQGLQFLFEYFSETQRNKGNFPGRFSGRQFSNSRSEMNVSTLELGDSALYLCASSLIAGAYNEQFFGPGTRLTVL.

In its sample, this clonotype was seen a few times. The chain couples TRBV30 to TRBJ2-7; the D gene is possibly TRBD2 (5 bases). V was shortened by 1 base and J by 5 bases, with 6 bases between the two germline ends. Germline V gene sequence: CDR1 GTSNPN, CDR2 SVGIG (reference sequence). The CDR3 loop spans 11 amino acids. The CDR3 spells CAWSAGDEQYF. DNA of the CDR3: TGTGCCTGGAGTGCCGGGGACGAGCAGTACTTC.

This clonotype has a handful of counts. V gene TRBV27 combines with J gene TRBJ2-2; 11 nucleotides align to TRBD2. Germline assignment: CDR1 MNHEY and CDR2 SMNVEV (reference sequence). Trimming cost V 6 bases and J 3 bases; bases outside gene matches: 9. The CDR3 totals 17 residues. CDR3 coding DNA: TGTGCCAGCAGAGAGCTAGCGGGAGGACAGTACACCGGGGAGCTGTTTTTT. Its translation: CASRELAGGQYTGELFF.

The chain carries TRBV7-9 and TRBJ2-3, with 13 positions matching TRBD2. Trimming removed 5 bases from V and 3 bases from J; junction bases left unmatched: 14. Germline values: CDR1 SEHNR, CDR2 FQNEAQ (reference sequence). The length of the CDR3 is 19 residues. CDR3 sequence reads: CASSPRTSGSVYGTDTQYF. Written as DNA, the CDR3 is TGTGCCAGCAGCCCCCGGACTAGCGGGAGTGTATATGGGACAGATACGCAGTATTTT. Complete variable domain (other parts from reference TRBV7-9 and TRBJ2-3): DTGVSQNPRHKITKRGQNVTFRCDPISEHNRLYWYRQTLGQGPEFLTYFQNEAQLEKSRLLSDRFSAERPKGSFSTLEIQRTEQGDSAMYLCASSPRTSGSVYGTDTQYFGPGTRLTVL.

In its sample, this clonotype was seen many times. The CDR3 DNA reads as TGTGCCAGCAGCTTGGTAGGAATAGAGACCCAGTACTTC. Its translation is CASSLVGIETQYF. The chain uses TRBV5-5 and TRBJ2-5; D is unclear. Germline lookup yields CDR1 SGHKS and CDR2 YYEKEE (reference sequence). The length of the CDR3 is 13 residues. V shed 0 bases and J shed 4 bases, with 7 bases lying between them.

The chain carries TRBV29-1 and TRBJ2-2, with 7 bases identical to TRBD2. V lost 2 bases to trimming and J lost 2 bases; unmatched junction nucleotides: 2. The CDR3 covers 14 residues. Germline CDR1 and CDR2: SQVTM and ANQGSEA. DNA of the CDR3: TGCAGCGTTGAACTAGCGGAAAACACCGGGGAGCTGTTTTTT. Its protein product is CSVELAENTGELFF.